This TCR beta chain was obtained from a study of blood T cells in healthy people across ages. This clonotype was recorded a few times. As yet, its antigen is unknown. Using a J-beta primer mix together with a sample-barcoded 5' primer, a second PCR was run for about 7 to 12 cycles. Via MiXCR, TCRdb re-called the 5' RACE reads, giving one row per CDR3 protein. This table holds hundreds of thousands of distinct CDR3 sequences, under 30% found once. Overall study findings and caveats: Any changes in expanded clonotypes were possibly confounded, as donor CMV status remained unknown.

Germline V gene data show CDR1 as DFQATT and CDR2 as SNEGSKA (reference sequence). V shed 2 bases and J 5 bases; nucleotides not matched to a gene: 7. The length of the CDR3 is 14 residues. The same specimen was also included in a second study, on T cells of mothers and their children. This second study notes: RNA that had been extracted went wholly into cDNA synthesis, at roughly 1.5 ug per 15 ul.

The chain carries TRBV20-1 and TRBJ2-5; TRBD1 aligns across 8 bases. The clonotype comes from a boy younger than 18 in good health. The sequenced sample was blood. CDR3 protein: CSARSDRGMETQYF. Here the CDR3 DNA reads TGCAGTGCTAGATCCGACAGGGGTATGGAGACCCAGTACTTC.